Shown below are 21 T cell receptor beta chains from a single sample sequenced in a study of monozygotic twins with inflammatory bowel disease. Following a re-call of the 5' RACE reads, TCRdb has one entry per CDR3 protein and lacks DNA. The table lists fewer than 400,000 distinct CDR3 sequences. The material sequenced was blood. The receptors originated from a human donor with ulcerative colitis or Crohn's disease, or a healthy co-twin of an affected twin (not recorded which).

This chain connects TRBV20-1 to TRBJ2-3; there is no DNA to check the TCRdb D call of TRBD1. This CDR3 is 13 amino acids long. Germline-derived CDR1 and CDR2 are DFQATT and SNEGSKA (reference sequence). CDR3 sequence: CSATRGGPDTQYF.

The chain combines TRBV7-2 with TRBJ1-4. The germline V gene has CDR1 SGHTA and CDR2 FQGNSA. This CDR3 is built from 13 residues. The CDR3 protein is CASSPNWGEKLFF.

The genes are TRBV4-3 and TRBJ2-3; there is no DNA to check the TCRdb D call of TRBD2. CDR1 is LGHNA, CDR2 YSLEER, per germline. This CDR3 is 14 amino acids long. The CDR3: CASSPTSGGLTQYF.

The chain uses TRBV27 and TRBJ2-7; the D call from TCRdb, TRBD2, cannot be confirmed without DNA. Germline assignment: CDR1 MNHEY and CDR2 SMNVEV (reference sequence). The CDR3 consists of 15 residues. CDR3 sequence: CASSFKGTSSYEQYF.

V is TRBV7-3 and J is TRBJ2-3; TCRdb returns TRBD1, unconfirmable since there is no DNA. Per the germline V gene, CDR1 is SGHTA and CDR2 is FQGTGA. The CDR3 extends over 16 amino acids. The CDR3 spells CASSLNTGGILNTQYF.

This sequence joins TRBV20-1 and TRBJ2-3; the D gene TCRdb calls, TRBD1, cannot be checked with no DNA. The germline CDR1 and CDR2 sequences are DFQATT and SNEGSKA (reference sequence). There are 16 residues in the CDR3. The chain's CDR3 is CSARMGQGIPGDTQYF.

The chain employs TRBV7-2 and TRBJ1-1; TCRdb gives TRBD1 as the D gene, but with no DNA this cannot be confirmed. The V gene's germline CDR1 is SGHTA and CDR2 FQGNSA. This CDR3 has 17 residues. The CDR3 here is CASSSRQGFSVNTEAFF.

V gene TRBV2 combines with J gene TRBJ1-5; TCRdb gives TRBD1 as the D gene, but with no DNA this cannot be confirmed. The CDR3 covers 13 residues. The germline gives CDR1 SNHLY, CDR2 FYNNEI. This CDR3 is CAGSKSGIGSQHF.

The genes are TRBV5-6 and TRBJ1-1; checking the TCRdb D call of TRBD1 is not possible without DNA. The CDR3 is 13 amino acids. Germline assignment: CDR1 SGHDT and CDR2 YYEEEE. Here the CDR3 reads CASTARGNTEAFF.

The V gene is TRBV12-3 or TRBV12-4, the J gene TRBJ2-7; TCRdb's D call, TRBD2, is unchecked because there is no DNA. The CDR3 is 14 residues long. CDR3 region: CASSFRGGPYEQYF.

The rearrangement uses TRBV7-9 and TRBJ1-5. The CDR3 runs to 14 residues. Germline CDR1 SEHNR, CDR2 FQNEAQ (reference sequence). This CDR3 reads CASSFSTKGQPQHF.

V is TRBV19 and J is TRBJ1-5; without DNA, the TCRdb call of TRBD1 cannot be checked. CDR1 and CDR2 (germline): LNHDA, SQIVND (reference sequence). The length of the CDR3 is 16 residues. CDR3 protein: CASSIPTKGRNQPQHF.

This chain joins TRBV5-1 and TRBJ2-7; lacking DNA, the TRBD1 call made by TCRdb goes unchecked. This CDR3 has 14 residues. Germline V gene data show CDR1 as SGHRS and CDR2 as YFSETQ. CDR3 protein: CASSFDGATYEQYF.

V and J are TRBV7-7 and TRBJ2-3; TCRdb gives TRBD1 as the D gene, but with no DNA this cannot be confirmed. The CDR3 covers 15 residues. CDR1 and CDR2 from the germline V gene are SSHAT and FNYEAQ (reference sequence). CDR3 amino acids: CASREEDRTTDTQYF.

The chain uses TRBV12-3 or TRBV12-4 and TRBJ2-1; absent DNA, TCRdb's TRBD2 call cannot be checked. This CDR3 has 15 residues. Here the CDR3 reads CASSFRLAGNNEQFF.

This sequence joins TRBV7-8 and TRBJ2-3; TCRdb designates TRBD2, a call that cannot be tested without DNA. This CDR3 has 18 amino acids. Looked up from germline, CDR1 is SGHVS and CDR2 is FQNEAQ. The CDR3 here is CDSSTGRLPGRYTDTQYF.

The V and J genes are TRBV5-1 and TRBJ2-5; TCRdb's D call, TRBD1, is unchecked because there is no DNA. The length of the CDR3 is 15 residues. Germline CDR1 reads SGHRS; CDR2 reads YFSETQ. This chain's CDR3 is CASSSTGTGIETQYF.

V and J are TRBV7-8 and TRBJ1-3. This CDR3 spans 18 amino acids. Germline values: CDR1 SGHVS, CDR2 FQNEAQ. The CDR3 loop is CASSLQRGGTRSGNTIYF.

V and J are TRBV28 and TRBJ2-7; no DNA is available, so the TRBD1 call from TCRdb remains unchecked. CDR1 MDHEN and CDR2 SYDVKM come from the germline V gene. The CDR3 runs to 14 residues. The CDR3 sequence: CASNRDISSYEQYF.

The chain combines TRBV12-3 or TRBV12-4 with TRBJ2-5; the D call from TCRdb, TRBD1, cannot be confirmed without DNA. The CDR3 covers 15 residues. The CDR3 spells CASRGQGIKRETQYF.

This chain joins TRBV15 and TRBJ2-7; TCRdb names TRBD2, which stays unverified in the absence of DNA. Per germline, CDR1 LNHNV and CDR2 YYDKDF (reference sequence). The CDR3 spans 16 residues. CDR3 residues: CATSRTSGRAGYEQYF.